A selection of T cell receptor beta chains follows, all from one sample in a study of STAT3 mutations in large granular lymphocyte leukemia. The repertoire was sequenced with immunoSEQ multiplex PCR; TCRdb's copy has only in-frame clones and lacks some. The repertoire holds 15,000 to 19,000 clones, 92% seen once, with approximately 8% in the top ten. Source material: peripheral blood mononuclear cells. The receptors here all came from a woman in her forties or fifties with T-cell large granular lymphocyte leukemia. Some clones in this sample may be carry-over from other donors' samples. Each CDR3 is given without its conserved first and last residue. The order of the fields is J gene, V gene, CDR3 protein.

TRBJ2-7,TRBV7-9,AIPGQQLYEQY
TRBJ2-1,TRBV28,ASSFEGANEQF
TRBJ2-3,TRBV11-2,ASSPTPGSRLDTQY
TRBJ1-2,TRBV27,ASSASTGPQLYGYT
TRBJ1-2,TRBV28,ASSPHDRDGYT
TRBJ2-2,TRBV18,ASSMSNTGELF
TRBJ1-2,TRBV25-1,ASSDAMTGKRGDGYT
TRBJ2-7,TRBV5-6,ASSSGLAGAYEQY
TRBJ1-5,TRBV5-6,ASSFRPDSINQPQH
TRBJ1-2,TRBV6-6,ASRGGQGVNYGYT
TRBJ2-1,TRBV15,ATSGGVSGHNEQF
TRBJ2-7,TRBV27,ASSLYRTTYEQY
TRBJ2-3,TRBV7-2,ASSFRDTQY
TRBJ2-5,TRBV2,ASTPGQVSTQY
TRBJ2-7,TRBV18,ASSPASGGSYEQY
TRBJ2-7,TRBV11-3,ASSAPRGRQY
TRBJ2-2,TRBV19,ASNDPGRGTGELF
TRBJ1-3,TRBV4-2,ASSPTGARPASGNTIY
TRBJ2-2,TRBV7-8,ASSLVSGLVGELF
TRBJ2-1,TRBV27,ASSLSWGNEQF
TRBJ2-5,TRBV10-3,ATGSSRSRGGETQY
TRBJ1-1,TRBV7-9,ASSLEGNIGTEAF
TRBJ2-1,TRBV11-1,ASSRGLGTGYNEQF
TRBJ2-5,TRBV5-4,ASSLDSGIAGETQY
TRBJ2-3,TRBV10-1,ASTRDRELRTDTQY
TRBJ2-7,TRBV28,ASSSLGSGSFYEQY
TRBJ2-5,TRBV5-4,ASSRGQAQETQY
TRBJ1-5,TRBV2,ASSERQVNQPQH
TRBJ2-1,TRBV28,ASSPRGEQF
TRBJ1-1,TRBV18,ASSQGRMNTEAF
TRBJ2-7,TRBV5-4,ASSFVGTHEQY
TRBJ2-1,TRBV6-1,ASSETFTRDEQF
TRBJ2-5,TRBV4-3,ASSQRDSRGETQY
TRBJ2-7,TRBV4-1,ASSQGIREPYEQY
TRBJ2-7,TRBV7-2,ASSLMAGVYEQY
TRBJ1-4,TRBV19,ASHPGQAREKLF
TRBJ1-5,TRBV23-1,ASLDRGNQPQH
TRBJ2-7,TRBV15,ATSRDKGTGIEQY
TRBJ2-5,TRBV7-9,ASSLQTGPQETQY
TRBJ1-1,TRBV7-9,ASSLAERGEAF
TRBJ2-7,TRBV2,ASSETGPL
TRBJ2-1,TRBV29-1,SVYGGYYNEQF
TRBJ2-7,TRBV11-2,ASSSANTYEQY
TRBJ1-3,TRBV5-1,ASSLMPMGGNTIY
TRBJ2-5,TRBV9,ASSALAGVETQY
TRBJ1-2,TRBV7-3,ASSSDRVYGYT
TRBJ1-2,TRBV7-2,ASSPEVIYGYT
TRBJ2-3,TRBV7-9,ASSRLESGSGYTDTQY
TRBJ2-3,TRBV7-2,ASSRKGTSGTDTQY
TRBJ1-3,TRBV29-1,SVKQGPGNTIY
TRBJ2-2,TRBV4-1,ASSQDMGMAGELF
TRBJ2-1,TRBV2,ASSRGTSGLGRF
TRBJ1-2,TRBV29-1,SAGTSSQGYT
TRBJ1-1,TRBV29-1,SVAGGGGASTEAF
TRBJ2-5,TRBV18,ASSPPSQGGETQY
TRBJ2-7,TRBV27,ASRDRVGSGSYEQY